The 15 T cell receptor beta chains listed next were all sequenced from one sample in a study of molecular identifiers for immune sequencing clone quantification. TCRdb called the PCR reads again in MiXCR, with one record for every CDR3 protein. The sample holds 88,000 or so distinct CDR3 sequences, roughly 23% seen once. Sequencing input: naive CD8+ T cells from blood, with Jurkat cell RNA spiked in. The subset: FACS-sorted CD8+CD4-CCR7+CD45RA+ naive T cells. The receptors shown here come from a human donor in good health. Some libraries in this study had Jurkat cell RNA spiked in.

Remarks on this clonotype: This could be a read error, since a much larger clone is one nucleotide away. The rearrangement links TRBV20-1 to TRBJ2-7; D is perhaps TRBD1 (6 bases). CDR3 length: 15 amino acids. V was shortened by 3 bases and J by 1 base, with 16 bases between the two germline ends. Per germline, CDR1 DFQATT and CDR2 SNEGSKA (reference sequence). The CDR3 spells CSASKLAGDSYEQYF. The CDR3 bases are TGCAGTGCTAGTAAGCTGGCAGGGGATTCCTACGAGCAGTACTTC.

A note on this clonotype: An end of the junction differs from the germline gene, which may be a read error. CDR3 sequence: CAGSEGQGAYEQYF. CDR3 sequence (DNA): TGTGCCGGCAGCGAGGGACAGGGAGCCTACGAGCAGTACTTC. The rearrangement uses TRBV13 and TRBJ2-7; 9 bases map to TRBD1. The germline V gene encodes CDR1 PRHDT and CDR2 FYEKMQ (reference sequence). This CDR3 is built from 14 residues.

The sample holds many counts of this clonotype. J is TRBJ1-3 and V is TRBV7-2; 7 bases line up with TRBD1. CDR3 length: 15 residues. From germline, CDR1 is SGHTA and CDR2 FQGNSA. The J segment lost 8 bases and the V segment lost 3 bases, leaving 10 bases of the junction unmatched. As DNA, the CDR3 is TGTGCCAGCAGCTTGGGCGACAGGGTCTTGGACACCATATATTTT. This translates into CASSLGDRVLDTIYF. Combining the CDR3 with reference TRBV7-2 and TRBJ1-3 gives the whole variable domain GAGVSQSPSNKVTEKGKDVELRCDPISGHTALYWYRQSLGQGLEFLIYFQGNSAPDKSGLPSDRFSAERTGGSVSTLTIQRTQQEDSAVYLCASSLGDRVLDTIYFGEGSWLTVV.

This clonotype has only a few counts. This chain uses TRBV19 with TRBJ2-7; maybe TRBD1 (5 bases). From germline, CDR1 is LNHDA and CDR2 SQIVND (reference sequence). V lost 7 bases and J lost 1, with 14 bases in between. CDR3 size: 14 residues. The CDR3 region is CASIRQGLSYEQYF. In DNA form, the CDR3 reads TGTGCCAGTATCAGGCAGGGTTTATCCTACGAGCAGTACTTC.

In this sample, this clonotype turned up a few times. This chain joins TRBV5-5 and TRBJ2-7; the D is unclear. V was clipped by 1 base and J by 1 base, with 9 bases between them. Germline CDR1 and CDR2: SGHKS and YYEKEE (reference sequence). CDR3 length: 14 amino acids. This chain's CDR3 is CASSLYGVSYEQYF. CDR3 DNA: TGTGCCAGCAGCTTGTATGGGGTTTCCTACGAGCAGTACTTC.

This clonotype showed up just a few times. One end of the junction does not line up with germline, which may come from a read error. V is TRBV6-2 or TRBV6-3 and J is TRBJ1-5; D not resolved. Germline loops: CDR1 MNHEY, CDR2 SVGEGT. The CDR3 spans 12 residues. The CDR3 reads CAGSYSNQPQHF. CDR3 DNA sequence: TGTGCCGGCAGTTACAGTAATCAGCCCCAGCATTTT.

As concerns this clonotype: The germline gene is not matched at one end of the junction; a read error may be the cause. The chain joins TRBV4-2 to TRBJ2-5; tentatively, D is TRBD2 (5 bases). The CDR3 is 15 amino acids. Germline V gene lookup returns CDR1 LGHNA and CDR2 YNFKEQ. This chain's CDR3 is CGSSQTNGIRETQYF. CDR3 in DNA: TGTGGCAGCAGCCAAACTAACGGGATCCGAGAGACCCAGTACTTC.

In its sample, this clonotype was seen a few times. This chain uses TRBV7-3 with TRBJ2-5, with D hard to call. Trimming cost V 2 bases and J 5 bases, with 9 bases left between them. Germline assignment: CDR1 SGHTA and CDR2 FQGTGA. The CDR3 is made up of 13 amino acids. CDR3 nucleotides: TGTGCCAGCAGCTTAGGGCTAGGGGAGACCCAGTACTTC. It translates to CASSLGLGETQYF.

Points on this clonotype: A much larger clone lies a single base off, so this may be a read error. The V gene is TRBV4-2, the J gene TRBJ2-7; D gene uncertain. The CDR3 spans 15 residues. CDR1 is LGHNA and CDR2 is YNFKEQ in the germline V gene. Trimming removed 0 bases from V and 4 bases from J, with 13 bases in between. The CDR3 DNA sequence: TGTGCCAGCAGCCAAGATTTTGGGCAGAGTTACGAGCAGTACTTC. Translation gives CASSQDFGQSYEQYF.

The chain recombines TRBV19 with TRBJ1-5; 9 bases fit TRBD1. V lost 7 bases to trimming and J lost 6 bases; unmatched junction nucleotides: 10. The germline V gene has CDR1 LNHDA and CDR2 SQIVND (reference sequence). The length of the CDR3 is 15 residues. CDR3 residues: CASNAQQGASQPQHF. Here the CDR3 DNA reads TGTGCCAGTAATGCGCAACAGGGGGCGAGTCAGCCCCAGCATTTT.

This clonotype was observed at least ten times. The chain carries TRBV28 and TRBJ1-1; D is perhaps TRBD1 (5 bases). This CDR3 is built from 11 residues. In germline, CDR1 is MDHEN, CDR2 SYDVKM. Trimming took off 9 bases at V and 4 bases at J, with 9 bases between the two ends. CDR3 coding DNA: TGTGCCAGTGGGGGGGGCACTGAAGCTTTCTTT. Protein: CASGGGTEAFF.

This clonotype came up many times. V is TRBV12-3 or TRBV12-4 and J is TRBJ2-3; D gene ambiguous. The CDR3 consists of 14 residues. The V end was cut by 2 bases, the J end by 2 bases, with 8 bases between. CDR3 nucleotide sequence: TGTGCCAGCAGTTTAAACTCCCACACAGATACGCAGTATTTT. Protein sequence: CASSLNSHTDTQYF.

In its sample, this clonotype was seen a few times. The chain carries TRBV2 and TRBJ1-2, with D perhaps matching TRBD1 (6 bases). V was shortened by 8 bases and J by 6 bases, with 19 bases between the two germline ends. CDR1 is SNHLY, CDR2 FYNNEI, per germline. The CDR3 sequence is 14 residues long. The CDR3 DNA follows: TGTGCCAGCCCCTTCACAGGGCCCTTACATGGCTACACCTTC. As protein: CASPFTGPLHGYTF.

This clonotype was counted a few times. The rearrangement joins TRBV5-5 to TRBJ1-4; the match to TRBD1 covers 9 bases. V dropped 4 bases and J dropped 7; count of bases not matched to a gene: 8. Looked up from germline, CDR1 is SGHKS and CDR2 is YYEKEE (reference sequence). The CDR3 consists of 15 residues. CDR3 sequence (DNA): TGTGCCAGCAGCAGGGAACAGGGGGCTACTGAAAAACTGTTTTTT. It codes for CASSREQGATEKLFF.

A note on this clonotype: The conserved phenylalanine or tryptophan normally closing the CDR3 is absent here, so this likely arose from a read error. The V and J genes are TRBV27 and TRBJ2-2, with D hard to call. V was pared by 6 bases and J by 8 bases, with 19 bases between. This CDR3 has 15 residues. CDR1 is MNHEY and CDR2 is SMNVEV in the germline V gene (reference sequence). CDR3 sequence: CASRLIRNTGGELFL. The CDR3 DNA sequence: TGTGCCAGCAGATTGATAAGGAACACCGGTGGGGAGCTGTTTCTT.